This T cell receptor beta chain was recorded in a study of T cells in localized non-small cell lung cancer. Generated by immunoSEQ multiplex PCR, the TCRdb table keeps only in-frame clones and is missing some. The table lists around 2,000 clones, around 33% of them singletons. The source was lung tumor tissue, collected before any cancer treatment. The receptor comes from a male donor aged 60 or over with stage I squamous cell lung carcinoma.

The CDR3 is CASSLPHQGSGNQPQHF. The CDR3, as DNA: TGTGCCAGTAGTTTACCTCATCAGGGCAGCGGCAATCAGCCCCAGCATTTT. The chain couples TRBV19 to TRBJ1-5; TRBD1 might be the D (5 bases). The CDR3 consists of 17 residues. Per germline, CDR1 LNHDA and CDR2 SQIVND (reference sequence). V lost 5 bases and J 2 bases, leaving 19 bases between the germline ends.